This entry lists 10 T cell receptor beta chains sequenced from one sample in a study of response to subunit inactivated influenza vaccine. MiXCR, run by TCRdb on the RT-PCR reads, gives a single entry per CDR3 protein. The sample yields 600,000 to 850,000 distinct CDR3 sequences, 12% to 15% seen once. Sequencing used PBMCs from blood, obtained 14 to 15 days before vaccination. The receptors here all came from a man between 50 and 59 years old who received an inactivated influenza vaccine.

This clonotype was counted only a few times. This sequence joins TRBV12-3 or TRBV12-4 and TRBJ1-4; possibly TRBD1 for D (6 bases). The CDR3 is 15 amino acids. V lost 6 bases and J lost 5, with 16 bases in between. The CDR3 DNA is TGTGCCAGCAGGACGACCAGACAGGAGAATGAAAAACTGTTTTTT. It specifies CASRTTRQENEKLFF.

The chain uses TRBV20-1 and TRBJ1-4; 10 bases map to TRBD1. CDR1 is DFQATT and CDR2 is SNEGSKA in the germline V gene (reference sequence). CDR3 length: 16 residues. V lost 6 bases, J lost 0 bases, and 7 bases stayed unmatched. The CDR3 region has the DNA TGCAGTGCCCGTGGACAGGGGGGGGCAACTAATGAAAAACTGTTTTTT. This codes for CSARGQGGATNEKLFF.

A few counts support this clonotype. The chain combines TRBV27 with TRBJ2-7; D is undetermined. CDR3 length equals 13 residues. The V end lost 6 bases, the J end lost 3 bases, and 12 bases lay between the germline ends. The germline V gene encodes CDR1 MNHEY and CDR2 SMNVEV (reference sequence). CDR3 coding DNA: TGTGCCAGCAGCCTCGGGTCGATCTACGAGCAGTACTTC. Translation gives CASSLGSIYEQYF.

Of note for this clonotype: Relative to the germline gene, one junction end is altered; a read error may explain this. The chain links TRBV12-3 or TRBV12-4 to TRBJ1-4; D gene unclear. This CDR3 region has 15 residues. CDR3 loop: CASTLTGSSNEKLFF. CDR3 DNA: TGTGCCAGCACTTTAACCGGGAGTTCGAATGAAAAACTGTTTTTT.

The genes are TRBV20-1 and TRBJ2-7, with 8 bases identical to TRBD2. This CDR3 has 14 residues. With V trimmed by 5 bases and J by 0 bases, 6 bases remained unmatched. Germline-derived CDR1 and CDR2 are DFQATT and SNEGSKA (reference sequence). In nucleotides, the CDR3 is TGCAGTGCTTTAGCGGGGTTAGACTCCTACGAGCAGTACTTC. Its translation is CSALAGLDSYEQYF.

There are a few counts of this clonotype. The chain employs TRBV6-1 and TRBJ1-1, with TRBD1 as a possible D gene (6 bases). This CDR3 comprises 14 residues. V lost 6 bases, J lost 1 base, and 12 bases lay in between. The germline gives CDR1 MNHNS, CDR2 SASEGT. The CDR3 DNA sequence: TGTGCCAGCAGCTTTACAGGGCGGAACACTGAAGCTTTCTTT. Translation: CASSFTGRNTEAFF.

The chain recombines TRBV20-1 with TRBJ2-1; no clear D. The CDR3 contains 12 residues. In germline, CDR1 is DFQATT, CDR2 SNEGSKA (reference sequence). Between the trimmed V and J ends, which lost 3 bases and 6 bases, there was a span of 9 bases. The CDR3 bases are TGCAGTGCTAGTTGGGTGGGCAATGAGCAGTTCTTC. Amino acid sequence: CSASWVGNEQFF.

V gene TRBV27 combines with J gene TRBJ2-7; D tentatively fits TRBD1 or TRBD2 (6 bases each). Germline CDR1 and CDR2: MNHEY and SMNVEV (reference sequence). V was pared by 3 bases and J by 3 bases, with 18 bases between. This CDR3 comprises 16 residues. The CDR3: CASSFLGGGHHYEQYF. DNA for the CDR3: TGTGCCAGCAGTTTCTTAGGAGGGGGACACCACTACGAGCAGTACTTC.

This clonotype occurred a few times. This chain connects TRBV29-1 to TRBJ2-1; no clear D gene. Trimming shortened V by 2 bases and J by 0 bases, and 8 bases separated the two germline ends. The V gene's germline CDR1 is SQVTM and CDR2 ANQGSEA. The CDR3 runs to 14 residues. The CDR3 loop is CSVESPSSYNEQFF. CDR3 nucleotide sequence: TGCAGCGTTGAATCCCCGAGCTCCTACAATGAGCAGTTCTTC.

This clonotype was observed many times. The rearrangement links TRBV12-3 or TRBV12-4 to TRBJ2-7; D is perhaps TRBD1 (5 bases). This CDR3 is 14 amino acids long. Trimming shortened V by 2 bases and J by 1 base, and 9 bases separated the two germline ends. The CDR3 region is CASSLRQGSYEQYF. The CDR3 DNA follows: TGTGCCAGCAGTTTACGGCAGGGTTCCTACGAGCAGTACTTC.